This TCR beta chain was sequenced in a study of T-cell reconstitution after alpha-beta-depleted transplantation in children. V dropped 3 bases and J dropped 4 bases, with 12 bases sitting between them. CDR1 MNHEY and CDR2 SMNVEV come from the germline V gene (reference sequence). The CDR3 sequence is 15 residues long. Preparing the TCRbeta library involved the use of unique molecular identifiers. TCRdb re-called the PCR reads with MiXCR, one entry per CDR3 protein. The table records about 260,000 distinct CDR3 sequences, roughly 10% of them present only once. There are many counts of this clonotype. The chain recombines TRBV27 with TRBJ2-2; possible D gene TRBD1, 6 bases. This sample comprised peripheral blood, obtained 180 days after TCRalphabeta/CD19-depleted stem cell transplant. This clonotype was obtained from a male patient aged 2-9 years who had a stem cell transplant for chronic granulomatous disease, so the T cells may come from the graft donor. CDR3: CASSLIRGGTGELFF. CDR3 coding DNA: TGTGCCAGCAGTTTGATCAGGGGCGGCACCGGGGAGCTGTTTTTT.